Listed below are T cell receptor beta chains from one sample, sequenced in a study of CD8+CD57+ T cells in acquired aplastic anemia. TCRdb ran MiXCR on the reads and lists one entry per CDR3 protein. Among roughly 160,000 distinct CDR3 sequences listed, around half were seen once. The sequenced sample consisted of sorted CD4+, CD8+, or CD8+CD57+ T cells (not recorded which) from PBMCs. These receptors originate from a human donor with aplastic anemia. The conserved cysteine and the conserved F or W are not part of the CDR3 here. Clone size is stated in some rows and not others, as once, few, many or a class when expanded.

v_gene,j_gene,abundance,CDR3aa
TRBV20-1,TRBJ1-1,NA,SAREGRVNTGAF
TRBV28,TRBJ1-5,many,ASSWGGSLSQPQH
TRBV18,TRBJ1-5,few,ASSPPEQPQH
TRBV24-1,TRBJ2-2,NA,ATSESYRGRNTGELF
TRBV20-1,TRBJ2-5,NA,SARETSGRETQY
TRBV2,TRBJ2-2,NA,ASTREAGLF
TRBV12-5,TRBJ2-1,NA,ASGWRGGARSNEQF
TRBV30,TRBJ1-1,many,AWREFEAF
TRBV7-9,TRBJ1-3,many,ASSSTGPGNTIY
TRBV2,TRBJ1-1,many,ASRAADRGNTEAF
TRBV24-1,TRBJ2-5,few,ATSLAVDGEETQY
TRBV24-1,TRBJ1-5,NA,ATSDLGTQPQH
TRBV14,TRBJ2-7,many,ASSSLGPSYEQY
TRBV7-9,TRBJ2-7,many,ASSFGRQGHDEQY
TRBV30,TRBJ1-6,few,ASWEVAWGPPLH
TRBV24-1,TRBJ2-7,NA,AISESGGRGDEQY
TRBV7-2,TRBJ2-3,many,ASSLAQWGNTQY
TRBV28,TRBJ2-5,many,ASSSQGAETQY
TRBV4-1,TRBJ1-6,NA,ASSQPLRAGSPLH
TRBV29-1,TRBJ2-1,NA,SVVGSRDNEQF
TRBV11-1,TRBJ2-7,NA,ASSVGQGTPPSEQY
TRBV5-4,TRBJ2-5,many,ASTLRSPTRGGETQY
TRBV24-1,TRBJ2-1,few,ATPGLAGVVEQF
TRBV11-2,TRBJ1-1,NA,ASSDGYRGFMNTEAF
TRBV7-7,TRBJ1-5,once,ASSPSSNRPQH
TRBV10-3,TRBJ2-4,NA,AIGEGWDIQY
TRBV19,TRBJ1-6,many,ASSIPGGRDSPLH
TRBV20-1,TRBJ1-4,NA,SAKRGSNEKLL
TRBV20-1,TRBJ2-2,many,SARDGGGSTGELF
TRBV20-1,TRBJ2-2,NA,SARLGNTGELF
TRBV24-1,TRBJ2-7,once,ATSDLPGKQH
TRBV19,TRBJ2-7,NA,ASSSVYEQY
TRBV7-8,TRBJ1-6,NA,ASSRDRVPSRPLH
TRBV15,TRBJ1-6,NA,ATSRDPSGGSPLH
TRBV7-2,TRBJ2-6,many,ASSLASGIPGQAHSGANVLT
TRBV4-2,TRBJ2-7,many,ASSQESMGTGSAYEQY
TRBV5-1,TRBJ2-2,many,ASTWDRGTGELF
TRBV29-1,TRBJ2-1,NA,SVARTADEQF
TRBV29-1,TRBJ2-3,many,SARDSGNTDTQY
TRBV3-1,TRBJ1-3,many,ASSQDVSPGNTIY
TRBV10-3,TRBJ2-1,NA,AISAPSGGRNNEQF
TRBV7-9,TRBJ2-7,NA,ASSLDRVTAYEQY
TRBV25-1,TRBJ1-6,few,ASSGTDNSPLH
TRBV11-2,TRBJ2-1,many,ASSHDGTSGRFDEQF
TRBV19,TRBJ2-2,NA,ASTGTVGRELC
TRBV9,TRBJ1-1,many,ASSVVPENTEAF
TRBV20-1,TRBJ2-3,NA,SARASGTTADTQY
TRBV19,TRBJ1-2,once,ASTLIPGVSYGYT
TRBV10-1,TRBJ2-3,NA,ASMKDNTDTQY
TRBV30,TRBJ1-1,NA,AWSSGGTANTEAF
TRBV20-1,TRBJ2-7,NA,SASGWAYEQY
TRBV19,TRBJ2-3,NA,ASRPRGEGDTQY
TRBV10-3,TRBJ2-7,NA,AISDLGLAGAVEQY
TRBV6-5,TRBJ1-1,many,ASSYSGVPNTEAF